This T cell receptor (beta chain) was found in a study of early T cells in non-severe SARS-CoV-2 infection. Study as a whole: The chains were unpaired, and the sequenced material was bulk RNA from unsorted whole blood. General observations from the study: Matching with VDJdb favored anti-spike CD8 responses (missing private and CD4 specificities).

As part of library construction, unique molecular identifiers were attached to individual cDNA molecules. TCRdb used MiXCR to reprocess the 5' RACE reads, holding one entry per CDR3 protein. The top ten hold roughly 5.2% of the sample, which has some 67,000 distinct CDR3 sequences, roughly 13% seen once. This CDR3 region has 16 residues. Germline assignment: CDR1 SGHNT and CDR2 YENEEA. Concerning this clonotype: Its antigen remains unidentified. One end of the junction does not line up with germline, which may come from a read error.

The sample comprised whole blood. The V gene is TRBV11-3, the J gene TRBJ2-3; D possibly uses TRBD1 or TRBD2 (5 bases each). The receptor's source is an adult who was a healthcare worker with PCR-confirmed SARS-CoV-2 infection or an uninfected control (not recorded which). CDR3 bases: TGTGCCAGCAGTTTAGTACCGGGACCCCTCGAAGATACGCAGTATTTT. Amino acid sequence: CASSLVPGPLEDTQYF.